This is a list of T cell receptor beta chains from one sample in a study of blood T cell repertoires in COVID-19. Some clones are missing from TCRdb's copy, which holds only in-frame ones; the method was immunoSEQ multiplex PCR. The repertoire consists of roughly 180,000 clones, with about 84% occurring once and the leading ten covering over 5%. The sequenced sample was peripheral blood. Source of these receptors: a woman aged 25 to 39 with acute or convalescent COVID-19. Each CDR3 is given without its conserved first and last residue. Fields, in order: V gene, CDR3 protein.

v_call: TRBV7-9; cdr3_aa: ASSLGGTGNQPQH
v_call: TRBV29-1; cdr3_aa: SVGDLTRYEQY
v_call: TRBV6-2/TRBV6-3; cdr3_aa: ASSYHVVAGRNEQF
v_call: TRBV9; cdr3_aa: ASSGGDRTDTQY
v_call: TRBV1; cdr3_aa: TSSQGQGTGSSTDTQY
v_call: TRBV7-9; cdr3_aa: ASSLGQVQGTQY
v_call: TRBV5-1; cdr3_aa: ASSPGLAGGDGGELF
v_call: TRBV13; cdr3_aa: ASSRDRNEQY
v_call: TRBV7-9; cdr3_aa: ASRIAPKGANEQF
v_call: TRBV19; cdr3_aa: ASTTSLGGNQPQH
v_call: TRBV9; cdr3_aa: ASSPIPGQHILGANVLT
v_call: TRBV4-3; cdr3_aa: ASSQDPGRGLGANVLT
v_call: TRBV27; cdr3_aa: ASSLLTGNSYEQY
v_call: TRBV5-4; cdr3_aa: ASRAGIGQGRIYGYT
v_call: TRBV5-1; cdr3_aa: ASSLGGYDEKLF
v_call: TRBV11-3; cdr3_aa: ASSWGQERFYKGETQY
v_call: TRBV7-8; cdr3_aa: ASSLNREYGYT
v_call: TRBV7-7; cdr3_aa: ASSPDRDSFNEQF
v_call: TRBV30; cdr3_aa: AWTVGGGYT
v_call: TRBV10-3; cdr3_aa: AISEPGLAGGADTQY
v_call: TRBV11-2; cdr3_aa: ASSLGAGSGSPLH
v_call: TRBV9; cdr3_aa: ASSVTDRSYEQY
v_call: TRBV11-3; cdr3_aa: ASSLGMRNEQF
v_call: TRBV5-1; cdr3_aa: ASSSHVGTEAF
v_call: TRBV28; cdr3_aa: ASSRNRGRNTEAF
v_call: TRBV4-2; cdr3_aa: ASSRTGGTGSNQETQY
v_call: TRBV4-1; cdr3_aa: ASSLIGAGGGAYNEQF
v_call: TRBV13; cdr3_aa: ASSKKREGSYEQY
v_call: TRBV30; cdr3_aa: AWEGKRNTIY
v_call: TRBV27; cdr3_aa: ASSLGVGTQY
v_call: TRBV5-6; cdr3_aa: ASSHGSGYNEQF
v_call: TRBV12-3/TRBV12-4; cdr3_aa: ASTKRGAGELF
v_call: TRBV30; cdr3_aa: AWDRGAYEQY
v_call: TRBV27; cdr3_aa: ASSLRGGILTDTQY
v_call: TRBV6-5; cdr3_aa: ASSYGGIETQY
v_call: TRBV2; cdr3_aa: ARRTGSYGYT
v_call: TRBV7-2; cdr3_aa: ASSYRRTANTGELF
v_call: TRBV6-5; cdr3_aa: ASRMGSNNSPLH
v_call: TRBV7-9; cdr3_aa: ASSFGGLNSPLH
v_call: TRBV27; cdr3_aa: ASSSPVRRDNSPLH
v_call: TRBV27; cdr3_aa: ASRPGTANTGELF
v_call: TRBV24-1; cdr3_aa: ATSDWRGPSTDTQY
v_call: TRBV11-2; cdr3_aa: ASSLDPRLAGGRTDTQY
v_call: TRBV16; cdr3_aa: ASSSRDRALSEQY
v_call: TRBV5-1; cdr3_aa: ASSLPGQGTHEQY
v_call: TRBV30; cdr3_aa: AWTQGQGGTEAF
v_call: TRBV27; cdr3_aa: ASSLWGELSDTQY
v_call: TRBV19; cdr3_aa: ASSIVGQGGQPQH
v_call: TRBV28; cdr3_aa: ASRLPGQTTEAF
v_call: TRBV28; cdr3_aa: ASSTSAGELF
v_call: TRBV28; cdr3_aa: ASSAAGGWDEQY
v_call: TRBV19; cdr3_aa: ASHRDRDLYGYT
v_call: TRBV5-1; cdr3_aa: ASSSGTPGTEAF